Presented here are 9 T cell receptor beta chains from one specimen sequenced in a study of OX40 agonist ivuxolimab in advanced cancers. The table came from immunoSEQ multiplex PCR; TCRdb's copy has only in-frame clones and leaves some out. This table holds more than 50,000 clones, 65% to 90% found once. Sequenced here: CD4+ or CD8+ T cells sorted from blood, sampled in a trial of the OX40 agonist ivuxolimab. These receptors were taken from an adult with an advanced solid tumor such as melanoma, head and neck, liver or kidney cancer.

The gene calls are TRBV29-1 and TRBJ1-2; 10 bases align to TRBD1. This CDR3 region has 12 residues. J was trimmed by 5 bases and V by 8 bases; bases with no gene match: 5. Per germline, CDR1 SQVTM and CDR2 ANQGSEA. The CDR3 sequence: CSTGQGEYGYTF. The CDR3 DNA is TGCAGCACCGGACAGGGGGAATATGGCTACACCTTC. The full variable domain, completed using reference TRBV29-1 and TRBJ1-2, is SAVISQKPSRDICQRGTSLTIQCQVDSQVTMMFWYRQQPGQSLTLIATANQGSEATYESGFVIDKFPISRPNLTFSTLTVSNMSPEDSSIYLCSTGQGEYGYTFGSGTRLTVV.

The V and J genes are TRBV19 and TRBJ2-3, with D uncertain. V was clipped by 8 bases and J by 1 base, with 13 bases between them. Germline V gene sequence: CDR1 LNHDA, CDR2 SQIVND (reference sequence). This CDR3 is built from 14 residues. CDR3 sequence: CASGPGLGTDTQYF. CDR3 nucleotide sequence: TGTGCCAGTGGCCCCGGTCTAGGCACAGATACGCAGTATTTT.

The chain recombines TRBV7-9 with TRBJ2-1; the D is unclear. The ends were cut back, 3 bases at V and 8 bases at J, with 14 bases in the middle. The CDR3 is 14 amino acids. In germline, CDR1 is SEHNR, CDR2 FQNEAQ (reference sequence). CDR3: CASSFSSTVDEQFF. Written as DNA, the CDR3 is TGTGCCAGCAGCTTCAGTTCCACAGTCGATGAGCAGTTCTTC.

The chain links TRBV15 to TRBJ1-2; TRBD1 matches at 7 bases. This CDR3 has 14 residues. V gave up 0 bases and J gave up 6 bases; unmatched junction bases: 4. Germline assignment: CDR1 LNHNV and CDR2 YYDKDF (reference sequence). Here the CDR3 DNA reads TGTGCCACCAGCAGAGAGACAGGACAGGATGGCTACACCTTC. Translating it yields CATSRETGQDGYTF.

The chain employs TRBV5-4 and TRBJ2-6, with no clear D. V lost 1 base, J lost 2 bases, and 4 bases lay in between. The germline V gene encodes CDR1 SGHNT and CDR2 YYREEE (reference sequence). CDR3 length: 14 amino acids. CDR3 protein: CASSLLAGANVLTF. The CDR3 DNA reads as TGTGCCAGCAGCTTGCTGGCTGGGGCCAACGTCCTGACTTTC.

A few counts support this clone. The CDR3 bases are TGTGCCAGCTCACCCACAAGTGAAGCTTTCTTT. Amino acid sequence: CASSPTSEAFF. The V and J genes are TRBV18 and TRBJ1-1; no definite D call. Germline CDR1 and CDR2: KGHSH and LQKENI. V lost 3 bases to trimming and J lost 7 bases, with 6 bases between them. The CDR3 runs to 11 residues.

This clone was counted between two and nine times. Other DNA sequences in the same sample also yield this CDR3. The chain has TRBV5-1 and TRBJ2-2; weak D call: TRBD1 (6 bases). CDR1 is SGHRS and CDR2 is YFSETQ in the germline V gene. The CDR3 has 13 residues. With 2 bases removed from V and 6 bases from J, the gap between germline ends came to 8 bases. The CDR3 is CASSLGGAGELFF. CDR3 sequence (DNA): TGCGCCAGCAGCTTAGGGGGAGCCGGGGAGCTGTTTTTT.

The gene calls are TRBV7-9 and TRBJ1-2; TRBD1 is a possible D gene (6 bases). The germline V gene has CDR1 SEHNR and CDR2 FQNEAQ (reference sequence). The CDR3 consists of 15 residues. V shed 3 bases and J shed 1 base, with 12 bases lying between them. The CDR3 loop is CASSFRGARNYGYTF. The CDR3 coding sequence is TGTGCCAGCAGCTTTCGGGGGGCGCGTAACTATGGCTACACCTTC.

A single count supports this clone. In DNA, the CDR3 is TGTGCCAGTTCCTCAGCGGTATACAATGAGCAGTTCTTC. This encodes CASSSAVYNEQFF. This chain connects TRBV2 to TRBJ2-1; D is perhaps TRBD2 (5 bases). CDR3 length: 13 residues. The V end lost 9 bases, the J end lost 4 bases, and 13 bases lay between the germline ends. Germline V gene sequence: CDR1 SNHLY, CDR2 FYNNEI.